One T cell receptor beta chain is described in this entry. Antigen: not known. The data were obtained in a study of TIL therapy for anti-PD-1-resistant metastatic lung cancer. In the study overall: Tumor harvest preceded PD-1/PD-L1 blockade, followed by nivolumab treatment. Several tumors were EGFR-mutant and two were ALK-rearranged.

Per germline, CDR1 SGHTA and CDR2 FQGNSA. The CDR3 runs to 15 residues. V was trimmed by 5 bases and J by 0 bases, leaving 12 bases between them. Sequencing used immunoSEQ v3. Clones were sequenced by immunoSEQ multiplex PCR, and TCRdb holds only the in-frame ones, with some missing. The table lists over 15,000 clones, less than 80% of them singletons. Time point: pre-treatment sample, taken before nivolumab and TIL therapy. Enrollment ran from October 2017 to January 2020. General study points: The cohort had more treatment-naive, never-smoker and oncogene-addicted patients than typical.

This clonotype was obtained from a person between 25 and 80 years old with non-small cell lung cancer. The chain combines TRBV7-2 with TRBJ2-3, with a tentative D call TRBD2 (6 bases). The sample in question was blood, obtained at baseline. CDR3 sequence reads: CASSLPGVSTDTQYF. CDR3 bases: TGTGCCAGCAGCCTCCCGGGGGTTAGCACAGATACGCAGTATTTT.